The text below deals with one T cell receptor beta chain. Its recognized antigen is unknown. Base-call qualities are not available, and no considerably larger clone is one nucleotide away. The protocol used for the library was the immunoSEQ multiplex PCR assay. On the authors' methods: A statistical classification framework was developed to diagnose cytomegalovirus status using the catalog of TCR beta chain sequences. Held by TCRdb, this immuneACCESS table contains in-frame sequences only and omits some clones. Under half of the omission traces to an unresolved V gene where checked; the cause of the rest is unknown. D and trimming were read from the DNA, whereas the V and J calls and clone size are those reported in that table. The sample data list 86,000 or so clones, and approximately 95% of these were observed just once. The ten largest clones add up to around 1.6% of the sample. This entry belongs to a study of cytomegalovirus exposure and HLA in healthy donors (dated by TCRdb to 2016 to 2017). Notes on the research overall: The 666 repertoires of the first cohort and the roughly 120 validation repertoires were produced on the same platform, according to a later analysis. The study aimed to test whether signatures of past pathogen exposure could be identified by cataloging public T cell receptors. A separate validation cohort of more than 100 different subjects was used in addition to the 666-subject first cohort. The study combined high-throughput TCR immunosequencing, statistical association of individual TCRs with disease status, and machine learning to predict cytomegalovirus infection status. General conclusions and limits of the study: The classifier was reported to diagnose cytomegalovirus status with high specificity and sensitivity in both the original and validation cohorts. The study gave a list of some 150 TCR beta chains associated with cytomegalovirus. According to the authors, the approach could potentially be generalized to other disease states and immunological phenotypes. Of the cluster scores, around 95% were above 0 in a later analysis, which found that TCRs clustered in the first cohort also tended to co-occur in the 120 validation repertoires. All 120 or so repertoires were used to score co-occurrence in the validation cohort in a later analysis, because that analysis had no HLA typing for the cohort. In vitro tests confirmed that a few of the cytomegalovirus-associated TCR beta chains recognize cytomegalovirus antigens. Most TCR sequences were observed very rarely across donors, whereas some public TCRs were present in many individuals.

The donors were included in the validation cohort of over a hundred subjects, a group kept apart from the 666-subject first cohort. CDR1 and CDR2 are read off the germline V gene as WSHSY and SAAADI. There are 14 amino acids in the CDR3, from cysteine to phenylalanine inclusive. Of the read, only the CDR3 DNA is kept; its 42 bases are in frame from base 1. The germline V and J ends show losses of 7 bases and 8 bases respectively, and no gene match explains 10 bases of the junction. The chain employs TRBV10-2 and TRBJ2-2; 7 of the junction bases match TRBD1. The sample consisted of PBMCs. The TCR originated in a man between 18 and 29 years old in good health and CMV-seropositive. The DNA sequence reads TGCGCCAGCACCTTCGGACAGGCCTCAGGGGAGCTGTTTTTT. It translates as CASTFGQASGELFF.